This TCR beta chain derives from a study of blood T cell repertoires in COVID-19. Overall study: Italy, Spain and the United States were the sources of the convalescent and acute COVID-19 samples. PBMCs, B-cell-depleted T cells, or T cells were the source of the cDNA or gDNA that made up the material.

In the original workflow: Amplification of reference gene primers provided the estimated nucleated cell counts. The data were produced by immunoSEQ multiplex PCR, yet TCRdb's version contains in-frame clones alone and is incomplete. Clone size and V and J calls were adopted from that table, with D and trimming inferred from the DNA. The sample yields tens of thousands of clones, approximately 80% seen once. Germline CDR1 reads LNHDA; CDR2 reads SQIVND (reference sequence). The CDR3 has 15 residues. Losses at the gene ends were 7 bases for V and 1 base for J; bases not matched to a gene: 7. Patients of the Seattle cohort, enrolled during active infection, were followed longitudinally.

The specimen was peripheral blood. This receptor was obtained from a man in his fifties or sixties with COVID-19, enrolled during active disease. The V gene is TRBV19, the J gene TRBJ2-5; TRBD2 agrees at 9 bases. The CDR3 protein is CASKEISGGQETQYF. The CDR3 nucleotides read TGTGCCAGTAAGGAGATTAGCGGGGGCCAAGAGACCCAGTACTTC.